The T cell receptor beta chain under discussion was sequenced for a study of shared clonotypes between healthy human individuals. Naive CD8 isolation took CD45RO-negative cells positively selected for CCR7 and excluded terminally differentiated effector memory CD45RA+ cells. Germline V gives CDR1 MDHEN, CDR2 SYDVKM. V shed 5 bases and J 2 bases; nucleotides not matched to a gene: 7. This CDR3 is built from 15 residues. Only in-frame clones appear in the TCRdb table, and some are missing; sequencing was by immunoSEQ multiplex PCR. Of about 600,000 clones in the sample, less than 97% were seen once. This chain joins TRBV28 and TRBJ2-7, with 9 nucleotides matching TRBD1. The receptor was derived from a woman aged 25 to 39 in good health. The sequenced sample was naive CD8+ T cells sorted from blood. In DNA, the CDR3 is TGTGCCAGCAGTCCTGGGACAGGGAGGGCCTACGAGCAGTACTTC. Translating gives CASSPGTGRAYEQYF. Full variable domain (missing parts from reference TRBV28 and TRBJ2-7): DVKVTQSSRYLVKRTGEKVFLECVQDMDHENMFWYRQDPGLGLRLIYFSYDVKMKEKGDIPEGYSVSREKKERFSLILESASTNQTSMYLCASSPGTGRAYEQYFGPGTRLTVT.